These T cell receptor beta chains were read from a single sample in a study of T cell repertoires in cytomegalovirus infection. One entry per CDR3 protein results from TCRdb running MiXCR on the reads. Among hundreds of thousands of distinct CDR3 sequences listed, around a sixth were seen once. The sample comprised PBMCs. The receptors were sampled from a human donor in good health (CMV status not recorded). Some clones in this sample may be carry-over from other donors' samples. The CDR3 runs from the conserved cysteine through the conserved F or W. The D gene is left open where the match is weak. Clone sizes are given selectively: once, few, many, or a class where the clone is expanded.

d_gene: TRBD2; j_gene: TRBJ2-5; abundance: few; v_gene: TRBV5-1; CDR3nt: TGCGCCAGCAGCCCCGGGACTACTGAGACCCAGTACTTC; CDR3aa: CASSPGTTETQYF
d_gene: TRBD1; j_gene: TRBJ2-7; abundance: few; v_gene: TRBV10-3; CDR3nt: TGTGCCATCAGTGTTACAGGGGGGACCTACGAGCAGTACTTC; CDR3aa: CAISVTGGTYEQYF
d_gene: .; j_gene: TRBJ2-1; abundance: .; v_gene: TRBV24-1; CDR3nt: TGTGCCACCAGTGATGGTATTGGGGAGCAGTTCTTC; CDR3aa: CATSDGIGEQFF
d_gene: TRBD2; j_gene: TRBJ2-4; abundance: .; v_gene: TRBV3-1; CDR3nt: TGTGCCAGCAGCCAAGGGCGGGGGAGAAAAAACATTCAGTACTTC; CDR3aa: CASSQGRGRKNIQYF
d_gene: TRBD2; j_gene: TRBJ2-3; abundance: few; v_gene: TRBV20-1; CDR3nt: TGCAGTGCTACCCACCCCGGGGGGGGCACAGATACGCAGTATTTT; CDR3aa: CSATHPGGGTDTQYF
d_gene: .; j_gene: TRBJ2-7; abundance: .; v_gene: TRBV20-1; CDR3nt: TGCATGATTCAGGAAAACTACGAGCAGTACTTC; CDR3aa: CMIQENYEQYF
d_gene: .; j_gene: TRBJ2-2; abundance: many; v_gene: TRBV20-1; CDR3nt: TGCAGTGCTAGAGATGAGGGGGTCACCGGGGAGCTGTTTTTT; CDR3aa: CSARDEGVTGELFF
d_gene: .; j_gene: TRBJ2-5; abundance: .; v_gene: TRBV3-1; CDR3nt: TGTGCCAGCAGCCAAGAGGACGGGTTCCAAGAGACCCAGTACTTC; CDR3aa: CASSQEDGFQETQYF
d_gene: .; j_gene: TRBJ1-4; abundance: many; v_gene: TRBV11-2; CDR3nt: TGTGCCAGCAGCTCCCCGGGGGGGCTTGGTGAAAAACTGTTTTTT; CDR3aa: CASSSPGGLGEKLFF
d_gene: TRBD2; j_gene: TRBJ2-5; abundance: few; v_gene: TRBV20-1; CDR3nt: TGCAGTGCTCCGCGCCCCGCGACTAGCTTAGGGACCCAGTACTTC; CDR3aa: CSAPRPATSLGTQYF
d_gene: TRBD2; j_gene: TRBJ2-1; abundance: few; v_gene: TRBV20-1; CDR3nt: TGCAGTGCCGCCAAACTAGCGGGGGGGAGGAATGAGCAGTTCTTC; CDR3aa: CSAAKLAGGRNEQFF
d_gene: .; j_gene: TRBJ2-5; abundance: many; v_gene: TRBV7-2; CDR3nt: TGTGCCAGCAGCTTAGGACAAGAGACCCAGTACTTC; CDR3aa: CASSLGQETQYF
d_gene: .; j_gene: TRBJ2-3; abundance: .; v_gene: TRBV20-1; CDR3nt: TGCAGTGCTAGAGATGTCGGGGGCTCAGATACGCAGTATTTT; CDR3aa: CSARDVGGSDTQYF
d_gene: TRBD2; j_gene: TRBJ2-5; abundance: few; v_gene: TRBV20-1; CDR3nt: TGCAGTGCTATATCCGGGACTAGCGGGGGAGGGCGCGAGACCCAGTACTTC; CDR3aa: CSAISGTSGGGRETQYF
d_gene: .; j_gene: TRBJ1-2; abundance: many; v_gene: TRBV7-9; CDR3nt: TGTGCCAGCAGCTCCTTCCGAGGTGGCTACACCTTC; CDR3aa: CASSSFRGGYTF
d_gene: TRBD2; j_gene: TRBJ2-1; abundance: few; v_gene: TRBV7-3; CDR3nt: TGTGCCAGCAGCGGTGCCGGGACTAGCGGGGGGAGGCAGTTCTTC; CDR3aa: CASSGAGTSGGRQFF
d_gene: .; j_gene: TRBJ1-5; abundance: few; v_gene: TRBV19; CDR3nt: TGTGCCAGTAGTTCGCCATGGCGGAATCAGCCCCAGCATTTT; CDR3aa: CASSSPWRNQPQHF
d_gene: .; j_gene: TRBJ2-7; abundance: .; v_gene: TRBV7-3; CDR3nt: TGTGCCAGCAGCTTCTCAGGGGAGGCCGAGCAGTACTTC; CDR3aa: CASSFSGEAEQYF
d_gene: .; j_gene: TRBJ2-7; abundance: .; v_gene: TRBV20-1; CDR3nt: TGCAGTGCTAGGAGGGACTTTGATGTGTACTTC; CDR3aa: CSARRDFDVYF
d_gene: TRBD1; j_gene: TRBJ2-2; abundance: many; v_gene: TRBV7-8; CDR3nt: TGTGCCAGCAGCTGGACGGGACAGGGGGCCGGGGAGCTGTTTTTT; CDR3aa: CASSWTGQGAGELFF
d_gene: TRBD1; j_gene: TRBJ2-2; abundance: .; v_gene: TRBV4-2; CDR3nt: TGTGCCAGCAGCCAAGATATTCACCTAGGACAGGTTAACACCGGGGAGCTGTTTTTT; CDR3aa: CASSQDIHLGQVNTGELFF
d_gene: .; j_gene: TRBJ1-1; abundance: many; v_gene: TRBV12-3/TRBV12-4; CDR3nt: TGTGCCAGCAGTTCAGACTTGAACACTGAAGCTTTCTTT; CDR3aa: CASSSDLNTEAFF
d_gene: TRBD1; j_gene: TRBJ2-6; abundance: .; v_gene: TRBV28; CDR3nt: TGTGCCAGCAGATCCCCAACAGGGGGCGGCTGGGCCAACGTCCTGACTTTC; CDR3aa: CASRSPTGGGWANVLTF
d_gene: .; j_gene: TRBJ1-6; abundance: .; v_gene: TRBV5-5; CDR3nt: TGTGCCAGCAGCTTGGGGCAGGCAGCCTATAATTCACCCCTCCACTTT; CDR3aa: CASSLGQAAYNSPLHF
d_gene: .; j_gene: TRBJ2-1; abundance: many; v_gene: TRBV7-2; CDR3nt: TGTGCCAGCAGTCAAAGCGTCAATGAGCAGTTCTTC; CDR3aa: CASSQSVNEQFF
d_gene: .; j_gene: TRBJ2-1; abundance: many; v_gene: TRBV11-1; CDR3nt: TGTGCCAGCAGCTTAGCTTACGGGGATGAGCAGTTCTTC; CDR3aa: CASSLAYGDEQFF
d_gene: .; j_gene: TRBJ1-2; abundance: many; v_gene: TRBV28; CDR3nt: TGTGCCAGCAGGCCGACACTCTCCCATGGCTACACCTTC; CDR3aa: CASRPTLSHGYTF
d_gene: .; j_gene: TRBJ1-1; abundance: few; v_gene: TRBV4-2; CDR3nt: TGTGCCAGCAGCCAAGAGCGGGACACTGAAGCTTTCTTT; CDR3aa: CASSQERDTEAFF
d_gene: TRBD2; j_gene: TRBJ2-3; abundance: .; v_gene: TRBV4-3; CDR3nt: TGCGCCAGCAGCCGCCGGACTAGCGTCACAGATACGCAGTATTTT; CDR3aa: CASSRRTSVTDTQYF
d_gene: .; j_gene: TRBJ2-3; abundance: .; v_gene: TRBV12-3/TRBV12-4; CDR3nt: TGTGCCAGCAGCCCTTCGGGGTCAGATACGCAGTATTTT; CDR3aa: CASSPSGSDTQYF
d_gene: TRBD1; j_gene: TRBJ2-5; abundance: few; v_gene: TRBV2; CDR3nt: TGTGCCAGCACCCCAGGACAGGGGAGGATCGGACAGACCCAGTACTTC; CDR3aa: CASTPGQGRIGQTQYF
d_gene: TRBD1; j_gene: TRBJ1-2; abundance: .; v_gene: TRBV4-2; CDR3nt: TGTGCCAGCAGCCATGAACAGGGGGACTATGGCTACACCTTC; CDR3aa: CASSHEQGDYGYTF
d_gene: TRBD1; j_gene: TRBJ1-1; abundance: .; v_gene: TRBV7-6; CDR3nt: TGTGCCAGCAGCCGTCCCTCACGGACAGGGGGCACTGAAGCTTTCTTT; CDR3aa: CASSRPSRTGGTEAFF
d_gene: .; j_gene: TRBJ1-6; abundance: few; v_gene: TRBV11-2; CDR3nt: TGTGCCAGCAGCTTAGGGGTCGGGCCTTCACCCCTCCACTTT; CDR3aa: CASSLGVGPSPLHF
d_gene: .; j_gene: TRBJ1-1; abundance: many; v_gene: TRBV28; CDR3nt: TGTGCCAGCAACTTGGGGTTCCGGTTACGGAACACTGAAGCTTTCTTT; CDR3aa: CASNLGFRLRNTEAFF
d_gene: TRBD1; j_gene: TRBJ1-2; abundance: few; v_gene: TRBV5-6; CDR3nt: TGTGCCAGCTCCCGACAGGGACCTAGCTATGGCTACACCTTC; CDR3aa: CASSRQGPSYGYTF
d_gene: .; j_gene: TRBJ1-6; abundance: many; v_gene: TRBV6-5; CDR3nt: TGTGCCAGCAGTTACTCAGGCAGGAGAAATTCACCCCTCCACTTT; CDR3aa: CASSYSGRRNSPLHF
d_gene: TRBD1; j_gene: TRBJ1-1; abundance: .; v_gene: TRBV6-5; CDR3nt: TGTGCCAGCAGTTACTTTGGTCGGGGGGACAGTCAAGCTTTCTTT; CDR3aa: CASSYFGRGDSQAFF
d_gene: .; j_gene: TRBJ2-3; abundance: many; v_gene: TRBV12-3/TRBV12-4; CDR3nt: TGTGCCAGCAGTCCTCAAGTGGGCCAGTTAGATACGCAGTATTTT; CDR3aa: CASSPQVGQLDTQYF
d_gene: .; j_gene: TRBJ2-5; abundance: .; v_gene: TRBV24-1; CDR3nt: TGTGCCACCAGTGTTCCGGGCTCAGAGACCCAGTACTTC; CDR3aa: CATSVPGSETQYF
d_gene: .; j_gene: TRBJ1-2; abundance: many; v_gene: TRBV7-8; CDR3nt: TGTGCCAGCAGCTTAGCGGGTCCAGTCGCCATCTATGGCTACACCTTC; CDR3aa: CASSLAGPVAIYGYTF